This T cell receptor beta chain was retrieved from a study of blood T cell repertoires in COVID-19. The wider study: There were acute and convalescent COVID-19 samples, and they came from the United States, Italy and Spain.

The study drew participants aged about 18 to 89 years from roughly 25 US areas. As processed by the authors: Researchers report that nucleated cell counts were estimated from reference gene primer amplification. This table comes from immunoSEQ multiplex PCR, and its TCRdb copy is limited to in-frame clones, with some not included. Clone size and the V and J calls come from that table; the DNA yielded D and trimming. The sample includes over 350,000 clones, 85% to 90% of them seen just once. Germline V gene data show CDR1 as DFQATT and CDR2 as SNEGSKA (reference sequence). This CDR3 region has 13 residues. V lost 3 bases and J lost 1, with 7 bases in between. This clone was seen a few times.

Sequences were obtained from PBMCs or T cells enriched from blood (not recorded which). The chain uses TRBV20-1 and TRBJ1-5; D possibly corresponds to TRBD1 (5 bases). The source of this sequence is a young woman with acute COVID-19. CDR3 nucleotides: TGCAGTGCTAGTCAGGGAAGCAATCAGCCCCAGCATTTT. Translated: CSASQGSNQPQHF.